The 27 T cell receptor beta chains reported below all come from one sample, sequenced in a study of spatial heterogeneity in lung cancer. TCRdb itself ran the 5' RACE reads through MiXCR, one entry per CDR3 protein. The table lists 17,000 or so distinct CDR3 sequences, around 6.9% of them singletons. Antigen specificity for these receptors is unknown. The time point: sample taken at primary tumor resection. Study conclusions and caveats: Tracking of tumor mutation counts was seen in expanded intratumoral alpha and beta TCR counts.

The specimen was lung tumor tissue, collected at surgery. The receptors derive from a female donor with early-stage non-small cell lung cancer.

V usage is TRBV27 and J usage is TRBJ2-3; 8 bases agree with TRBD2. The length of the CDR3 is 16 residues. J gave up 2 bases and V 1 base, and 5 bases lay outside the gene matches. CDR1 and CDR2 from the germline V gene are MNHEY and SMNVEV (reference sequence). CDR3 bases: TGTGCCAGCAGTTTATGGGGTAGCGGGACCACAGATACGCAGTATTTT. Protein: CASSLWGSGTTDTQYF.

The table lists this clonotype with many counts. This chain's CDR3 is CASDRGMDEQYF. In DNA form, the CDR3 reads TGTGCCAGTGACAGGGGCATGGACGAGCAGTACTTC. This chain connects TRBV28 to TRBJ2-7; 8 positions agree with TRBD1. Germline lookup yields CDR1 MDHEN and CDR2 SYDVKM. This CDR3 contains 12 residues. V was clipped by 9 bases and J by 5 bases; unmatched bases: 6. Drawing the rest from reference TRBV28 and TRBJ2-7, the complete variable domain is DVKVTQSSRYLVKRTGEKVFLECVQDMDHENMFWYRQDPGLGLRLIYFSYDVKMKEKGDIPEGYSVSREKKERFSLILESASTNQTSMYLCASDRGMDEQYFGPGTRLTVT.

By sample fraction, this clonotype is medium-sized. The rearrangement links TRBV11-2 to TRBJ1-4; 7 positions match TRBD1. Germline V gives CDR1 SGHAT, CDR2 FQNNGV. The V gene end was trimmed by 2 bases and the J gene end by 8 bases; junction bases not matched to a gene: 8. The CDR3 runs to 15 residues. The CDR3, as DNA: TGTGCCAGCAGCTTAATTCAGGGGGTCTGGGAAAAACTGTTTTTT. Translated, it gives CASSLIQGVWEKLFF.

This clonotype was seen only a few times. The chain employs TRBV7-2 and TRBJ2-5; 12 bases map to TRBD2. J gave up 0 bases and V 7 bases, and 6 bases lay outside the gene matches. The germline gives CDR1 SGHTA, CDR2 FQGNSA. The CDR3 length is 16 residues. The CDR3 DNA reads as TGTGCCAGCAACCCCGGACTAGCGGGAAACCAAGAGACCCAGTACTTC. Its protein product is CASNPGLAGNQETQYF. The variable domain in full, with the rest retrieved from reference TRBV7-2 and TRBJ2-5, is GAGVSQSPSNKVTEKGKDVELRCDPISGHTALYWYRQSLGQGLEFLIYFQGNSAPDKSGLPSDRFSAERTGGSVSTLTIQRTQQEDSAVYLCASNPGLAGNQETQYFGPGTRLLVL.

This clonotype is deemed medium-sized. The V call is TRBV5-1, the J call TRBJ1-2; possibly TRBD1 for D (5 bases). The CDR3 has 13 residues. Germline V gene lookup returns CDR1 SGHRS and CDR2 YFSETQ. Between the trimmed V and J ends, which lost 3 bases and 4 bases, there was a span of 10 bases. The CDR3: CASSSVQGYGYTF. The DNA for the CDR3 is TGCGCCAGCAGCTCCGTCCAGGGCTATGGCTACACCTTC.

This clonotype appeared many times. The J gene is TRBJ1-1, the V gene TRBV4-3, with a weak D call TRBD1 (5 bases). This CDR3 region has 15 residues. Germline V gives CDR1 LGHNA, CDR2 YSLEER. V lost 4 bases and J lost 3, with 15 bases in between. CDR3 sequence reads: CASSLRPGTYTEAFF. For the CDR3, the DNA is TGCGCCAGCAGCCTAAGACCCGGGACCTACACTGAAGCTTTCTTT.

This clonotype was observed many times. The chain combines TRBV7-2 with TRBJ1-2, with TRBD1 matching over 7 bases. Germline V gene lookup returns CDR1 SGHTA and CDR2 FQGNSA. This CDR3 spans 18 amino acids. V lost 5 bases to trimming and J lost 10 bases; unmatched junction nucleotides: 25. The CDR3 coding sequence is TGTGCCAGCAGCCCCCCCCCGGGACAGCCTTATTTCCGTTGGCACTACACCTTC. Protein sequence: CASSPPPGQPYFRWHYTF.

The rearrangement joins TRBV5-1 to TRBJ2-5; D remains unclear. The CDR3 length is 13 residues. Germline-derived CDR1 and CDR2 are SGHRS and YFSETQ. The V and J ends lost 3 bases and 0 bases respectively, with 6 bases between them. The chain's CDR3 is CASSSDYQETQYF. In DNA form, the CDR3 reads TGCGCCAGCAGCTCAGACTACCAAGAGACCCAGTACTTC.

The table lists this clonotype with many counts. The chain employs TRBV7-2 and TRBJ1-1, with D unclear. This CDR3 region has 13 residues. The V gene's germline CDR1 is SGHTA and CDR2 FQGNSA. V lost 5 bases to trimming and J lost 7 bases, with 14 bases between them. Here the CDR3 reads CASSPRPDGEAFF. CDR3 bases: TGTGCCAGCAGCCCGAGACCGGACGGTGAAGCTTTCTTT.

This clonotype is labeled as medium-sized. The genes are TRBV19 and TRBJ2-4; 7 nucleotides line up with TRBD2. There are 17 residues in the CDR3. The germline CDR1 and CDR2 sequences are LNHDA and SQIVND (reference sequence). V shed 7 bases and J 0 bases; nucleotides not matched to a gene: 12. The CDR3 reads CASTPGGTSIAKNIQYF. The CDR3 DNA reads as TGTGCCAGTACCCCCGGGGGGACGAGCATAGCCAAAAACATTCAGTACTTC. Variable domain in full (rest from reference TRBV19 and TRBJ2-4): DGGITQSPKYLFRKEGQNVTLSCEQNLNHDAMYWYRQDPGQGLRLIYYSQIVNDFQKGDIAEGYSVSREKKESFPLTVTSAQKNPTAFYLCASTPGGTSIAKNIQYFGAGTRLSVL.

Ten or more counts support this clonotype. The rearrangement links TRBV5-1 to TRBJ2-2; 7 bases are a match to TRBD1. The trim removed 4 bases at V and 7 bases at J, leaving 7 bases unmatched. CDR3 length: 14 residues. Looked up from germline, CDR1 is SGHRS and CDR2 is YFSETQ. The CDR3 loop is CASSRGQAVGELFF. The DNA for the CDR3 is TGCGCCAGCAGCCGTGGACAGGCGGTCGGGGAGCTGTTTTTT.

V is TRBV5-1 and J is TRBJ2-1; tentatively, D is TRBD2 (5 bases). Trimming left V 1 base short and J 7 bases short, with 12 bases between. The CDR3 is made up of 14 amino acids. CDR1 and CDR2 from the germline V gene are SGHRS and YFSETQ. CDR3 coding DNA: TGCGCCAGCAGCTTGAGGGCGGGTGTAAATGAGCAGTTCTTC. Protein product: CASSLRAGVNEQFF.

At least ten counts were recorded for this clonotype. The CDR3 DNA sequence: TGTGCCAGCAGTTTCCCTACGACAGGGCTGGATGGCTACACCTTC. Its translation: CASSFPTTGLDGYTF. The genes are TRBV28 and TRBJ1-2, with 7 bases aligning to TRBD1. Germline V gene lookup returns CDR1 MDHEN and CDR2 SYDVKM. With V trimmed by 3 bases and J by 6 bases, 10 bases remained unmatched. This CDR3 is 15 amino acids long.

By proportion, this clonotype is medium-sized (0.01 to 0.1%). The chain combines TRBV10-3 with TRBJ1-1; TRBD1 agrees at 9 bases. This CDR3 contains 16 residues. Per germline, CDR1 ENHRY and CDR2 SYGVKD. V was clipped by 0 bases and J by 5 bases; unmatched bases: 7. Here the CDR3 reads CAISESLLQGATEAFF. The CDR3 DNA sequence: TGTGCCATCAGTGAGTCGCTGTTACAGGGGGCGACTGAAGCTTTCTTT.

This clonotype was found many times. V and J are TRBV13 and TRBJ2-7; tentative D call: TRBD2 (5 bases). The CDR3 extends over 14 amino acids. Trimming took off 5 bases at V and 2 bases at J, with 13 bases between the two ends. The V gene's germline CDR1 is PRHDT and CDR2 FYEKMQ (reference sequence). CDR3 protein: CASSGRADAYEQYF. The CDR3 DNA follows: TGTGCCAGCAGCGGGCGGGCGGATGCCTACGAGCAGTACTTC.

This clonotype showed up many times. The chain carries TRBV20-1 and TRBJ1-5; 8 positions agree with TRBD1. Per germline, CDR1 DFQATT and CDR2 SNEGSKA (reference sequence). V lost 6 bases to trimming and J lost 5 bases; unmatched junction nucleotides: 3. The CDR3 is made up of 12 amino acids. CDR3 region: CSAPTGDQPQHF. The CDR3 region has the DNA TGCAGTGCCCCGACAGGGGATCAGCCCCAGCATTTT.

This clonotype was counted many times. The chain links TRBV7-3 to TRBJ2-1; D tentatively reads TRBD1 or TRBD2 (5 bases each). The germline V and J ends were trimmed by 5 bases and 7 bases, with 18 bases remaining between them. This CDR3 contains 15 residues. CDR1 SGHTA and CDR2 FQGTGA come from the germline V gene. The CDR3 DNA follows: TGTGCCAGCAGCCCAGGAGAGGGGCAGTGGAATGAGCAGTTCTTC. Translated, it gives CASSPGEGQWNEQFF.

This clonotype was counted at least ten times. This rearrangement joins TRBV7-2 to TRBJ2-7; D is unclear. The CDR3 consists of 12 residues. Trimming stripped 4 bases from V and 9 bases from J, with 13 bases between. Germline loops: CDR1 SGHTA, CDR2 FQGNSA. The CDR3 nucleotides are TGTGCCAGCAGCTCAGACTCCTCTCTGCAGTACTTC. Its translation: CASSSDSSLQYF.

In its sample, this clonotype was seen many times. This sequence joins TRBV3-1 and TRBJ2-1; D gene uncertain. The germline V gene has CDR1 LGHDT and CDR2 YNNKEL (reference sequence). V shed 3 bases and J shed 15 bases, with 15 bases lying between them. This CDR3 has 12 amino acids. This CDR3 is CASSHTRTLTFF. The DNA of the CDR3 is TGTGCCAGCAGCCATACCCGGACCCTAACGTTCTTC.

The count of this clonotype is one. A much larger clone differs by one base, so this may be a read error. This CDR3 reads CAIGGLTVNTEAFF. The CDR3 DNA reads TGTGCCATCGGAGGGTTAACAGTCAACACTGAAGCTTTCTTT. The gene calls are TRBV10-3 and TRBJ1-1; D unclear. V was shortened by 8 bases and J by 2 bases, with 15 bases between the two germline ends. From germline, CDR1 is ENHRY and CDR2 SYGVKD. The CDR3 sequence is 14 residues long.

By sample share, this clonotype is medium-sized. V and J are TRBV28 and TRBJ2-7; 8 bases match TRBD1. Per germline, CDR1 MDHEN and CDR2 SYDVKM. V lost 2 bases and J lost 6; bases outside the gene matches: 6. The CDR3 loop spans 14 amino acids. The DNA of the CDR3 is TGTGCCAGCAGTTTAGCCGGGACAGGCTCCGAGCAGTACTTC. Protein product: CASSLAGTGSEQYF.

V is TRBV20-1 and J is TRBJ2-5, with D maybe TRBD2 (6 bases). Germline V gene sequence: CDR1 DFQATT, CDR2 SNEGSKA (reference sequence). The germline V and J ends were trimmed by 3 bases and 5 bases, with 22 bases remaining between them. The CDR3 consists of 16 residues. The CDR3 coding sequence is TGCAGTGCTAGGGGTGGGGAGAGACTAGTATCTGAGACCCAGTACTTC. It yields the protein CSARGGERLVSETQYF.

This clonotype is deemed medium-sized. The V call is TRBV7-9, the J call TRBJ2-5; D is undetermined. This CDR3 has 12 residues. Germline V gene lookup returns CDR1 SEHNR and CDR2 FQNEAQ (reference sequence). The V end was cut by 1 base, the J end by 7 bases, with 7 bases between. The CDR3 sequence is CASSLGMGTQYF. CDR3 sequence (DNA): TGTGCCAGCAGCTTAGGAATGGGGACCCAGTACTTC.

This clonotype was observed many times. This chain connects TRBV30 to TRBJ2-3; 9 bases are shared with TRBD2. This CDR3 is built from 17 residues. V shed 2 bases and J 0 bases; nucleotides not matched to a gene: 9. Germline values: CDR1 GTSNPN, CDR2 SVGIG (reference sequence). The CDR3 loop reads CAWSPRPTSGSTDTQYF. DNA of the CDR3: TGTGCCTGGAGTCCCAGACCCACTAGCGGGAGCACAGATACGCAGTATTTT.

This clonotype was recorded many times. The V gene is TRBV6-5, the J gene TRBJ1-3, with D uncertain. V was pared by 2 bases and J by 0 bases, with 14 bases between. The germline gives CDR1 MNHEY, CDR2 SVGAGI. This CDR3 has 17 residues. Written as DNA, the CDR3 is TGTGCCAGCAGTTACACGTTCAGGCGAAGCTCTGGAAACACCATATATTTT. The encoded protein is CASSYTFRRSSGNTIYF.

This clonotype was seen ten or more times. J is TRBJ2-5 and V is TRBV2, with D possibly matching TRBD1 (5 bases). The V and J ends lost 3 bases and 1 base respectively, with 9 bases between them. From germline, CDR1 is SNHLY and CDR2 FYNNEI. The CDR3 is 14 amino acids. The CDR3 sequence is CASSDQQVQETQYF. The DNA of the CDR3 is TGTGCCAGCAGTGATCAACAGGTCCAAGAGACCCAGTACTTC.

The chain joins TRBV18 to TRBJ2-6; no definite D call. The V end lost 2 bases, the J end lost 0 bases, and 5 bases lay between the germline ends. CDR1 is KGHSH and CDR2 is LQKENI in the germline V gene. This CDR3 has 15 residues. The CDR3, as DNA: TGTGCCAGCTCACCAGAACGCTCTGGGGCCAACGTCCTGACTTTC. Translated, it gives CASSPERSGANVLTF.